The sequence of this T cell receptor (beta chain) was determined in a study of T cells in Graves' hyperthyroidism and ophthalmopathy. Study context: Peripheral blood was acquired at first diagnosis, ahead of any therapy whatsoever. Overall study results and limits: Also found in blood were most expanded thyroid clonotypes above 0.001.

In this sample, this clonotype turned up many times. Its antigen remains unknown. The CDR3 has 13 residues. V was trimmed by 6 bases and J by 1 base, leaving 10 bases between them. Germline CDR1 reads SNHLY; CDR2 reads FYNNEI. Ophthalmopathy patients had moderate-to-severe active disease, CAS ≥3, NOSPECS ≥4, and disease duration under 3 months. The study left out patients who had uncontrolled infection, other autoimmune disease, pregnancy or lactation. Amplification of TCR beta CDR3 regions used RNA as the template. The HTBI primer set was used in a first-round RT-PCR of the TCR CDR3. TCRdb passed the multiplex PCR reads through MiXCR, listing each CDR3 protein once. Among 350,000 to 450,000 distinct CDR3 sequences listed, over 12% were seen once.

The sequence derives from a man in his forties or fifties with Graves' ophthalmopathy. The gene calls are TRBV2 and TRBJ2-7; D might be TRBD1 or TRBD2, each matching 5 bases. Sequencing was done on a sample of blood. DNA for the CDR3: TGTGCCAGCAGACGGGACCGTTCCTACGAGCAGTACTTC. It specifies CASRRDRSYEQYF.